The 9 T cell receptor beta chains reported below all come from one sample, sequenced in a study of blood T cell repertoires in COVID-19. Profiled with immunoSEQ multiplex PCR; TCRdb holds only in-frame clones, not every one. The data contain 380,000 or so clones, about 86% of them singletons. The sample comprised peripheral blood. These receptors were collected from an older woman with COVID-19, enrolled during active disease.

The genes are TRBV7-3 and TRBJ2-1; D gene uncertain. Germline CDR1 reads SGHTA; CDR2 reads FQGTGA. Trimming took off 5 bases at V and 7 bases at J, with 12 bases between the two ends. This CDR3 contains 13 residues. CDR3 in amino acids: CASSALGRNEQFF. The CDR3 DNA reads as TGTGCCAGCAGCGCGCTAGGAAGGAATGAGCAGTTCTTC.

J is TRBJ1-2 and V is TRBV3-1 (or the pseudogene TRBV3-2); D is perhaps TRBD1 (5 bases). V was trimmed by 1 base and J by 7 bases, leaving 13 bases between them. The CDR3 consists of 14 residues. The germline CDR1 and CDR2 sequences are LGHDT and YNNKEL (reference sequence). In DNA form, the CDR3 reads TGTGCCAGCAGCCAAGCGACAGCGGGGAGTGGCTACACCTTC. Encoded protein: CASSQATAGSGYTF.

The genes are TRBV9 and TRBJ1-1; 9 nucleotides align to TRBD1. The CDR3 covers 15 residues. J lost 6 bases, V lost 4 bases, and 10 bases had no gene match. Germline V gives CDR1 SGDLS, CDR2 YYNGEE. CDR3 bases: TGTGCCAGCAGCCCTCAGACAGGGGGTTTCCCTGAAGCTTTCTTT. Residues: CASSPQTGGFPEAFF.

The rearrangement links TRBV7-6 to TRBJ1-1; weak D call: TRBD1 (5 bases). CDR3 length: 15 amino acids. V gave up 4 bases and J gave up 1 base, with 13 bases separating them. Germline CDR1 and CDR2: SGHVS and FNYEAQ. The CDR3 region has the DNA TGTGCCAGCAGCTACCGAGGCGGGGGGAACACTGAAGCTTTCTTT. Protein: CASSYRGGGNTEAFF.

The chain links TRBV6-6 to TRBJ2-5; 7 positions agree with TRBD2. In germline, CDR1 is MNHNY, CDR2 SVGAGI (reference sequence). J gave up 2 bases and V 7 bases, and 16 bases lay outside the gene matches. The CDR3 length is 17 residues. CDR3 sequence: CASNRAKGWGGQETQYF. The CDR3 nucleotides are TGTGCCAGCAATCGTGCAAAGGGGTGGGGGGGTCAAGAGACCCAGTACTTC.

The CDR3 bases are TGTGCCAGCAGCCCCTGGACAGGGGGCTTGAACACTGAAGCTTTCTTT. Its translation is CASSPWTGGLNTEAFF. This chain links TRBV11-3 with TRBJ1-1; TRBD1 matches 11 bases. The J segment lost 0 bases and the V segment lost 5 bases, leaving 5 bases of the junction unmatched. This CDR3 is 16 amino acids long. CDR1 is SGHNT, CDR2 YENEEA, per germline. Filled out from reference TRBV11-3 and TRBJ1-1, the complete variable domain reads EAGVVQSPRYKIIEKKQPVAFWCNPISGHNTLYWYLQNLGQGPELLIRYENEEAVDDSQLPKDRFSAERLKGVDSTLKIQPAELGDSAVYLCASSPWTGGLNTEAFFGQGTRLTVV.

This clone has more than one count but fewer than ten. The rearrangement joins TRBV4-1 to TRBJ1-5; no firm D call. CDR3 length equals 16 residues. Trimming removed 1 base from V and 5 bases from J, with 15 bases in between. Per germline, CDR1 MGHRA and CDR2 YSYEKL. Here the CDR3 DNA reads TGCGCCAGCAGCCAAGTGGCGGGGATGGCTCATCAGCCCCAGCATTTT. Translation gives CASSQVAGMAHQPQHF.

This chain joins TRBV19 and TRBJ1-2; no clear D gene. Between the trimmed V and J ends, which lost 6 bases and 0 bases, there was a span of 20 bases. CDR1 and CDR2 (germline): LNHDA, SQIVND (reference sequence). The CDR3 totals 17 residues. This CDR3 reads CASRADGSRRPNYGYTF. CDR3 nucleotide sequence: TGTGCCAGTAGAGCGGACGGATCCCGAAGACCTAACTATGGCTACACCTTC.

The genes are TRBV5-6 and TRBJ1-2, with 9 bases that match TRBD1. The V and J ends lost 4 bases and 4 bases, in that order; junction bases with no gene match: 8. This CDR3 region has 15 residues. CDR1 is SGHDT and CDR2 is YYEEEE in the germline V gene. CDR3 sequence: CASSLGTGPFYGYTF. The DNA of the CDR3 is TGTGCCAGCAGCCTGGGGACAGGGCCGTTCTATGGCTACACCTTC.